This T cell receptor beta chain was observed in a study of shared clonotypes between healthy human individuals. General observations from the study: In the sorted subsets, rarefaction showed sequencing was incomplete despite large depth. Among non-shared clonotypes, generation probabilities were lower than among those shared by all four donors.

Some clones are missing from TCRdb's copy, which holds only in-frame ones; the method was immunoSEQ multiplex PCR. This repertoire shows fewer than 1.8 million clones, approximately 98.5% found once; its top ten account for roughly 0.35%. Trimming removed 2 bases at V and 2 bases at J, with 12 bases between. The length of the CDR3 is 15 residues. CDR1 is LNHNV, CDR2 YYDKDF, per germline (reference sequence). About this clone itself: Antigen unknown.

Sequencing was done on a sample of naive CD4+ T cells sorted from blood. Specified subset: CD45RA+ positively selected. The TCR comes from a man aged 25 to 45 in good health. This chain uses TRBV15 with TRBJ2-5; D is tentatively TRBD1 or TRBD2 (6 bases each). The CDR3 DNA reads as TGTGCCACCAGCAGATACAGGGCGGGACAAGAGACCCAGTACTTC. As protein: CATSRYRAGQETQYF.